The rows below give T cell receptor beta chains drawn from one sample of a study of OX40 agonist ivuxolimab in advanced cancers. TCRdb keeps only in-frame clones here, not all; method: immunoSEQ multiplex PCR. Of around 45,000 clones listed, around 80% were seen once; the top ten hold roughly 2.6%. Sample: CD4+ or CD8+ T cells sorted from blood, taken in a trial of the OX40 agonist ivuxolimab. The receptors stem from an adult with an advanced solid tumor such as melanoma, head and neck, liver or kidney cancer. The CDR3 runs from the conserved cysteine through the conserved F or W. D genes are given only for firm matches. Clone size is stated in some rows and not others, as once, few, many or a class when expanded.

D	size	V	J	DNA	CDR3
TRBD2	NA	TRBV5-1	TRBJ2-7	TGCGCCAGCACCCGACTAGCGGGAGTCGATGACGAGCAGTACTTC	CASTRLAGVDDEQYF
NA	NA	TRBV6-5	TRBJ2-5	TGTGCCAGCAGTAATCTTCTGGAGCAGTACTTC	CASSNLLEQYF
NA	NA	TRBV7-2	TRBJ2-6	TGTGCCAGCAGCTTATTTCAGTCCTACGTCCTGACTTTC	CASSLFQSYVLTF
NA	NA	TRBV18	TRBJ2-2	TGTGCCAGCTCACCTAAACTACAGACGAACACCGGGGAGCTGTTTTTT	CASSPKLQTNTGELFF
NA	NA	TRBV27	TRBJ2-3	TGTGCCAGCAGTTTATACTCAAGCGTACCCCTCGCAGATACGCAGTATTTT	CASSLYSSVPLADTQYF
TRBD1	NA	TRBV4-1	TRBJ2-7	TGCGCCAGCAGCCTACCGGGTACAGGGGCCTACGAGCAGTACTTC	CASSLPGTGAYEQYF
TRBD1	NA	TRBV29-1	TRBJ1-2	TGCAGCGTCCCCGACAGGGGGCGAGACTATGGCTACACCTTC	CSVPDRGRDYGYTF
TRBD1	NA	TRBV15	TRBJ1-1	TGTGCCACCAGCAGGGGGAGACAGGGGCGCGGGACTGAAGCTTTCTTT	CATSRGRQGRGTEAFF
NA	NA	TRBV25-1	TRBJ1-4	TGTGCCAGCAGTGAAATGGGGGTGGGGACAACTAATGAAAAACTGTTTTTT	CASSEMGVGTTNEKLFF
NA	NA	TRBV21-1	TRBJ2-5	TGTGCCAGCAGCAATGGAGGGCGGGGGTTGTACTTC	CASSNGGRGLYF
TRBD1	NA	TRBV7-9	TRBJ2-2	TGTGCCAGCAGCCAGACAGGGGGCTGGACCGGGGAGCTGTTTTTT	CASSQTGGWTGELFF
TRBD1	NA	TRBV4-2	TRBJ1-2	TGTGCCAGCAGCTTAGCGGTGGGACAGGGTAGGGATGGCTACACCTTC	CASSLAVGQGRDGYTF
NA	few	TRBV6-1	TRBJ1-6	TGTGCCAGCAGTGCCGGCCCCTATAATTCACCCCTCCACTTT	CASSAGPYNSPLHF
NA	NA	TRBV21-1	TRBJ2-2	TGTGCCAGCAGCAAATACCCCAGCACCGGGGAGCTGTTTTTT	CASSKYPSTGELFF
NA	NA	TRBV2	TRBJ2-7	TGTGCCAGCAGTGAGGGTAGCGGAGCCCTTTACGAGCAGTACTTC	CASSEGSGALYEQYF
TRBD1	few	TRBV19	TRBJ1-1	TGTGCCAGTTCCGACAGGGGGTACACTGAAGCTTTCTTT	CASSDRGYTEAFF
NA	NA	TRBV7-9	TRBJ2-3	TGTGCCAGCCGTCCCGGGACTAGCACAGATACGCAGTATTTT	CASRPGTSTDTQYF
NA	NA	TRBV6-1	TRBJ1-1	TGTGCCAGCAGTGAAGCGCTTGCGCGGTTGGCTGAAGACGACGCTTTCTTT	CASSEALARLAEDDAFF
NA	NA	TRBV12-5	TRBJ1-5	TGTGCTAGTGGTTCGAACAAAGATCAGCCCCAGCATTTT	CASGSNKDQPQHF
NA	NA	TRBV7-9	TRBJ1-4	TGTGCCAGCAGCGGGGCCACCACAGGCCTTAATGAAAAACTGTTTTTT	CASSGATTGLNEKLFF
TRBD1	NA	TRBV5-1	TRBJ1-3	TGCGCCAGCAGCTTGGGAGGGACAGGAGGCTCTGGAAACACCATATATTTT	CASSLGGTGGSGNTIYF
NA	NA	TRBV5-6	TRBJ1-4	TGTGCCAGCAGCGCCACAGGGAGGGGTAATGAAAAACTGTTTTTT	CASSATGRGNEKLFF
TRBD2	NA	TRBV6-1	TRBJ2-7	TGTGCCAGCATCCTGACTAGCGGGGCCTACGAGCAGTACTTC	CASILTSGAYEQYF
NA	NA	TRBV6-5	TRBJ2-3	TGTGCCAGCAGACCCTCCGTGGTGGAAGATACGCAGTATTTT	CASRPSVVEDTQYF
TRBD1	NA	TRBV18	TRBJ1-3	TGTGCCAGCTCAGGAGGACAGGCCGGCGGGGGCACCATATATTTT	CASSGGQAGGGTIYF
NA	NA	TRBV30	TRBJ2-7	TGTGCCTGGGCTAGGTCCAGCTCCTACGAGCAGTACTTC	CAWARSSSYEQYF
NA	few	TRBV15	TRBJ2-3	TGTGCCACCACCTCAGGTAGCACAGATACGCAGTATTTT	CATTSGSTDTQYF
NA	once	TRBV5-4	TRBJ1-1	TGTGCCAGCAGCTTGGCGCGGGGTAGCACTGAAGCTTTCTTT	CASSLARGSTEAFF
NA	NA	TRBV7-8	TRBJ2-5	TGTGCCAGCAGCTTGAGTCTCCGGGAGAGAGAGACCCAGTACTTC	CASSLSLRERETQYF
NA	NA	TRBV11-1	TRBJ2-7	TGTGCCAGCAGCTTTGGCTCCCGCTACGAGCAGTACTTC	CASSFGSRYEQYF
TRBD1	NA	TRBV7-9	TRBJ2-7	TGTGCCAGCAGCTCCCCCGGGACAGGGCTCTACGAGCAGTACTTC	CASSSPGTGLYEQYF
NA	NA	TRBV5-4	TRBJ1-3	TGTGCCAGCCAGGGAGGGGATGGAAACACCATATATTTT	CASQGGDGNTIYF
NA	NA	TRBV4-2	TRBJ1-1	TGTGCCAGCAGCCAAGATTACGGGGCCGAAGCTTTCTTT	CASSQDYGAEAFF
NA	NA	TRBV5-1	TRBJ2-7	TGCGCCAGCAGCTTGGAGAGTTCTTACGAGCAGTACTTC	CASSLESSYEQYF
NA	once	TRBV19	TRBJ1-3	TGTGCCAGTAGTATCGGTCGTCGGAACTCTGGAAACACCATATATTTT	CASSIGRRNSGNTIYF
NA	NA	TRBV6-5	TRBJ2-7	TGTGCCAGCAGAGCGAGGCTCTCCTACGAGCAGTACTTC	CASRARLSYEQYF
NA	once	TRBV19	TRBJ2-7	TGTGCCAGTAGTATCGTCCCAGGTTACGAGCAGTACTTC	CASSIVPGYEQYF
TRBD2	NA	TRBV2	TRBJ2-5	TGTGCCAGCAGGGAAGCGGGAGGGTACCAAGAGACCCAGTACTTC	CASREAGGYQETQYF
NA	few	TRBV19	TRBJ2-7	TGTGCCAGTAGCAGACATCCCTACGAGCAGTACTTC	CASSRHPYEQYF
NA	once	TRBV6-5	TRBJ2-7	TGTGCCAGCAGCCTCGACCCTTCCGCCTACGAGCAGTACTTC	CASSLDPSAYEQYF
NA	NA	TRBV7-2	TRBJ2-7	TGTGCCAGCAGCTTCGCGCCGGGACGGGGCTACGAGCAGTACTTC	CASSFAPGRGYEQYF
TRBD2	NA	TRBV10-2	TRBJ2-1	TGCGCCAGCAGAGCCGGACTAGCGGGAGCGGGGGAGCAGTTCTTC	CASRAGLAGAGEQFF
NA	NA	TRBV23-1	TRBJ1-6	TGCGCCAGCAGTCAAGAGGTGTGGTGCCAGGGAGGTAATTCACCCCTCCACTTT	CASSQEVWCQGGNSPLHF
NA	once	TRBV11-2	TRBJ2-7	TGTGCCAGCAGCTTAGGAACCGTGGGGATCTACGAGCAGTACTTC	CASSLGTVGIYEQYF
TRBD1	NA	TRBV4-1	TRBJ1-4	TGCGCCAGCAGCCAAGTGGGACAGGGGGAAAAACTGTTTTTT	CASSQVGQGEKLFF
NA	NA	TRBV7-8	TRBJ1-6	TGTGCCAGCAGCCCATACAGATGGGGGAGGCATAATTCACCCCTCCACTTT	CASSPYRWGRHNSPLHF
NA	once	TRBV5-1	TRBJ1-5	TGCGCCAGCAGCCGGGGGCGGGGGGGCAATCAGCCCCAGCATTTT	CASSRGRGGNQPQHF
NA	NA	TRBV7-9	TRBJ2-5	TGTGCCAGCAGCCTAGAGATTTTGGAGACCCAGTACTTC	CASSLEILETQYF
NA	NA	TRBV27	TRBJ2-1	TGTGCCAGCAGTAAACCACCGCCCGCGGTCTCCTACAATGAGCAGTTCTTC	CASSKPPPAVSYNEQFF
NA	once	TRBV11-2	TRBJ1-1	TGTGCCAGCATCTTGGGGGGATTTGGCACTGAAGCTTTCTTT	CASILGGFGTEAFF
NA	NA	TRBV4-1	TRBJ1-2	TGCGCCAGCAGTGGCTCGCGTGGCTACACCTTC	CASSGSRGYTF
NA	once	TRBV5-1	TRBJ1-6	TGCGCCAGCAGCCCGAAGGGATGGGGAAGTAATTCACCCCTCCACTTT	CASSPKGWGSNSPLHF
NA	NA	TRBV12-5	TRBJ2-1	TGTGCTAGTGGTTGGGCCGCCCCTAATGAGCAGTTCTTC	CASGWAAPNEQFF
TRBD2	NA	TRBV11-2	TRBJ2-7	TGTGCCAGCAGCCCTCCCCCGGGTGGAGCGGGGGGTCCTCCGGGGGAGCAGTACTTC	CASSPPPGGAGGPPGEQYF